The 9 T cell receptor beta chains given below trace back to one sample, sequenced in a study of cytomegalovirus exposure and HLA in healthy donors. The study ran its PCR with 60 Vbeta and 13 Jbeta primers. Assay used: immunoSEQ multiplex PCR; TCRdb lists only in-frame clones, some missing. The table shows some 150,000 clones, with 79% occurring only once. The sample was PBMCs. All receptors derive from a male donor in good health and CMV-seronegative.

V and J are TRBV9 and TRBJ1-1, with D possibly matching TRBD1 (6 bases). Per the germline V gene, CDR1 is SGDLS and CDR2 is YYNGEE. The CDR3 runs to 13 residues. V was clipped by 0 bases and J by 12 bases, with 15 bases between them. CDR3 protein: CASSVEGGRLTFF. The CDR3 bases are TGTGCCAGCAGCGTAGAGGGGGGGCGCCTAACTTTCTTT.

This clone was recorded only once. The chain uses TRBV7-9 and TRBJ1-1; D is perhaps TRBD1 (6 bases). This CDR3 has 14 amino acids. CDR1 SEHNR and CDR2 FQNEAQ come from the germline V gene (reference sequence). V gave up 6 bases and J gave up 0 bases, with 11 bases separating them. The CDR3 nucleotides are TGTGCCAGCAGGAAGGGGGAGATGAACACTGAAGCTTTCTTT. This codes for CASRKGEMNTEAFF.

Only a few counts were recorded for this clone. The chain couples TRBV5-4 to TRBJ2-7; D may be TRBD1 (6 bases). The CDR3 spans 14 residues. With 5 bases removed from V and 0 bases from J, the gap between germline ends came to 12 bases. Germline CDR1 reads SGHNT; CDR2 reads YYREEE (reference sequence). CDR3 loop: CASRKGDTSYEQYF. The CDR3 DNA sequence: TGTGCCAGCAGAAAAGGGGACACCTCCTACGAGCAGTACTTC.

The chain joins TRBV23-1 to TRBJ2-7; D call uncertain. TRBV23-1 is an ORF; its function is uncertain. V lost 4 bases and J lost 6, with 16 bases in between. The CDR3 runs 14 residues. CDR3 DNA: TGCGCCAGCAGTCCCCCGCGATCCGGTGGCGAGCAGTACTTC. Translation: CASSPPRSGGEQYF.

The rearrangement joins TRBV4-2 to TRBJ2-1, with 10 bases identical to TRBD2. J lost 6 bases, V lost 3 bases, and 11 bases had no gene match. This CDR3 has 17 residues. Germline assignment: CDR1 LGHNA and CDR2 YNFKEQ. The CDR3 region is CASSQASGTSAPNEQFF. Written as DNA, the CDR3 is TGTGCCAGCAGCCAGGCTTCCGGGACTAGCGCTCCCAATGAGCAGTTCTTC.

The V call is TRBV6-1, the J call TRBJ1-5, with 7 bases fitting TRBD1. Germline values: CDR1 MNHNS, CDR2 SASEGT. V lost 1 base and J lost 1; bases outside the gene matches: 4. The CDR3 is 16 amino acids. The CDR3 DNA is TGTGCCAGCAGTGAAGGTTGGGGACAGAGCAATCAGCCCCAGCATTTT. Residues: CASSEGWGQSNQPQHF.

This clone was seen just once. This CDR3 is CASSLAQGAYYEQYF. CDR3 nucleotides: TGTGCCAGCAGCTTAGCTCAGGGGGCGTACTACGAGCAGTACTTC. J is TRBJ2-5 and V is TRBV7-9; TRBD1 matches 8 bases. TRBJ2-7 explains the end of the DNA better; the J call may be wrong. CDR3 length: 15 amino acids. Germline V gene sequence: CDR1 SEHNR, CDR2 FQNEAQ (reference sequence).

The rearrangement links TRBV5-6 to TRBJ2-2, with 8 bases matching TRBD2. The CDR3 runs 15 residues. Trimming took 2 bases from V and 0 from J; bases not matched to a gene: 0. Germline CDR1 reads SGHDT; CDR2 reads YYEEEE. The CDR3 sequence is CASSFSGANTGELFF. The CDR3 nucleotides read TGTGCCAGCAGCTTTAGCGGGGCGAACACCGGGGAGCTGTTTTTT.

The chain has TRBV6-5 and TRBJ1-1; D is perhaps TRBD1 (6 bases). With 6 bases removed from V and 3 bases from J, the gap between germline ends came to 17 bases. This CDR3 is built from 15 residues. CDR1 is MNHEY and CDR2 is SVGAGI in the germline V gene. CDR3 sequence: CASSPGHPGDTEAFF. CDR3 nucleotide sequence: TGTGCCAGCAGCCCGGGACACCCAGGAGACACTGAAGCTTTCTTT.